This T cell receptor (beta chain) was sequenced during a study of patients and donors after allogeneic stem cell transplantation. MiXCR, run by TCRdb on the RT-PCR reads, gives a single entry per CDR3 protein. The sample includes some 200,000 distinct CDR3 sequences, about 40% of them seen just once. The CDR3 length is 18 residues. Losses at the gene ends were 6 bases for V and 0 bases for J; bases not matched to a gene: 16. Germline lookup yields CDR1 SGHDN and CDR2 FVKESK. The chain couples TRBV14 to TRBJ1-1, with TRBD1 identical over 7 bases. The sequence was collected from a human donor who was either an allogeneic HSCT recipient or a stem cell or donor lymphocyte infusion donor (not recorded which). It is not recorded whose cells these are; they may come from a transplant donor. Source material: blood, either unsorted or a sorted T cell fraction (not recorded which). The CDR3 reads CASSQEGAPSLMNTEAFF. CDR3 bases: TGTGCCAGCAGTCAGGAGGGGGCTCCGTCCCTCATGAACACTGAAGCTTTCTTT.